The 14 T cell receptor beta chains reported below all come from one sample, sequenced in a study of regulatory T cells in long-lasting Graves disease. Specified time point: newly diagnosed GD, antithyroid drugs for less than 3 months. PBMC RNA was the source of the TCR library. Library construction for TCR beta used iRepertoire HTBI primers and Arm-PCR of CDR3 regions. TCRdb fed the multiplex PCR reads into MiXCR, producing one record per CDR3 protein. The sample yields about 440,000 distinct CDR3 sequences, 16% seen once. This sample was shared with a second study, whose subject was T cells in Graves' hyperthyroidism and ophthalmopathy.

The material was peripheral blood mononuclear cells (PBMCs), obtained at new diagnosis, from a patient treated with antithyroid drugs. The receptors derive from a woman between 18 and 29 years old with Graves disease.

This clonotype has only a few counts. This chain links TRBV20-1 with TRBJ1-1, with D hard to call. Germline CDR1 reads DFQATT; CDR2 reads SNEGSKA (reference sequence). The CDR3 consists of 16 residues. V gave up 3 bases and J gave up 0 bases, with 17 bases separating them. Here the CDR3 reads CSARGVDQFMNTEAFF. Written as DNA, the CDR3 is TGCAGTGCTAGGGGTGTCGACCAATTTATGAACACTGAAGCTTTCTTT.

This clonotype was seen a few times. The chain carries TRBV29-1 and TRBJ2-7, with D possibly being TRBD1 or TRBD2 (5 bases each). Trimming took 7 bases from V and 1 from J, leaving 14 bases between them. Germline V gives CDR1 SQVTM, CDR2 ANQGSEA. The CDR3 consists of 13 residues. This chain's CDR3 is CSATGTESYEQYF. DNA of the CDR3: TGCAGCGCTACCGGGACCGAATCCTACGAGCAGTACTTC.

On this clonotype itself: A read error may explain this, as a much larger clone is one base away. The chain combines TRBV14 with TRBJ2-7, with D hard to call. This CDR3 contains 13 residues. Germline CDR1 and CDR2: SGHDN and FVKESK. This CDR3 reads CASSQDSSYQQYF. CDR3 nucleotide sequence: TGTGCCAGCAGCCAAGACTCTTCCTACCAGCAGTACTTC. Full variable domain (remainder filled in from reference TRBV14 and TRBJ2-7): EAGVTQFPSHSVIEKGQTVTLRCDPISGHDNLYWYRRVMGKEIKFLLHFVKESKQDESGMPNNRFLAERTGGTYSTLKVQPAELEDSGVYFCASSQDSSYQQYFGPGTRLTVT.

This clonotype turned up a few times. This chain joins TRBV27 and TRBJ2-1; 7 bases align to TRBD2. Germline V lookup: CDR1 MNHEY, CDR2 SMNVEV (reference sequence). The trim removed 6 bases at V and 7 bases at J, leaving 18 bases unmatched. This CDR3 is 17 amino acids long. Written as DNA, the CDR3 is TGTGCCAGCAGCCCTTTCGGGGGAGGGCCTTTGGAGAATGAGCAGTTCTTC. It encodes CASSPFGGGPLENEQFF.

This clonotype was recorded a few times. This chain links TRBV27 with TRBJ2-7; D gene uncertain. The CDR3 sequence is 17 residues long. Germline CDR1 and CDR2: MNHEY and SMNVEV (reference sequence). Trimming removed 2 bases at V and 7 bases at J, with 24 bases between. The CDR3 spells CASSLIGLQISYNEQYF. The CDR3 DNA follows: TGTGCCAGCAGTTTAATAGGGTTGCAGATCTCCTACAATGAGCAGTACTTC.

This clonotype was recorded a few times. The CDR3 spells CSVGGTDHYGYTF. The DNA of the CDR3 is TGCAGCGTTGGAGGGACAGATCACTATGGCTACACCTTC. The chain is built from TRBV29-1 and TRBJ1-2; the match to TRBD1 covers 7 bases. The J segment lost 3 bases and the V segment lost 4 bases, leaving 5 bases of the junction unmatched. The CDR3 loop spans 13 amino acids. Germline assignment: CDR1 SQVTM and CDR2 ANQGSEA.

The CDR3 region is CSARDWRSSGAYNEQFF. DNA of the CDR3: TGCAGTGCTAGAGATTGGCGGTCCAGCGGGGCTTACAATGAGCAGTTCTTC. V gene TRBV20-1 combines with J gene TRBJ2-1; 7 nucleotides agree with TRBD2. The CDR3 runs 17 residues. The V gene end was trimmed by 0 bases and the J gene end by 4 bases; junction bases not matched to a gene: 12. From germline, CDR1 is DFQATT and CDR2 SNEGSKA (reference sequence).

There are many counts of this clonotype. The rearrangement uses TRBV20-1 and TRBJ1-2; tentatively, D is TRBD1 (5 bases). V was pared by 3 bases and J by 0 bases, with 11 bases between. The CDR3 is 14 amino acids. Germline V lookup: CDR1 DFQATT, CDR2 SNEGSKA (reference sequence). The CDR3 loop is CSASRTPTNYGYTF. The CDR3 bases are TGCAGTGCTAGTAGGACACCCACTAACTATGGCTACACCTTC.

This clonotype was counted at least ten times. The chain combines TRBV29-1 with TRBJ1-1; TRBD1 matches 7 bases. Per germline, CDR1 SQVTM and CDR2 ANQGSEA. The CDR3 sequence is 10 residues long. The V and J ends lost 7 bases and 6 bases, in that order; junction bases with no gene match: 2. The CDR3 region has the DNA TGCAGCGCCCAGGGGGCTGAAGCTTTCTTT. It codes for CSAQGAEAFF.

This clonotype was observed many times. The chain has TRBV28 and TRBJ1-4; D might be TRBD1 (6 bases). V was shortened by 3 bases and J by 11 bases, with 22 bases between the two germline ends. The CDR3 is 16 residues long. Germline assignment: CDR1 MDHEN and CDR2 SYDVKM. In DNA, the CDR3 is TGTGCCAGCAGTTTCTCTTCTACGGGGGCCTCCAATAAACTGTTTTTT. Translated: CASSFSSTGASNKLFF. The full variable domain, in which reference TRBV28 and TRBJ1-4 provide the parts outside the CDR3, is DVKVTQSSRYLVKRTGEKVFLECVQDMDHENMFWYRQDPGLGLRLIYFSYDVKMKEKGDIPEGYSVSREKKERFSLILESASTNQTSMYLCASSFSSTGASNKLFFGSGTQLSVL.

V usage is TRBV4-1 and J usage is TRBJ2-7, with D perhaps matching TRBD1 (5 bases). The V gene's germline CDR1 is MGHRA and CDR2 YSYEKL. With 4 bases removed from V and 2 bases from J, the gap between germline ends came to 15 bases. The CDR3 is 15 residues long. CDR3 residues: CASSPRALVPYEQYF. The CDR3 DNA follows: TGCGCCAGCAGCCCCAGGGCCCTGGTTCCCTACGAGCAGTACTTC.

The chain carries TRBV5-8 and TRBJ2-1; D assignment may be TRBD1 or TRBD2 (5 bases each). V was clipped by 3 bases and J by 2 bases, with 15 bases between them. Germline loops: CDR1 SGHTS, CDR2 YDEGEE. CDR3 length: 16 amino acids. CDR3 DNA: TGTGCCAGCAGCTCCCAAGAGGGACCTGCCTACAATGAGCAGTTCTTC. Protein product: CASSSQEGPAYNEQFF.

This clonotype has only a few counts. The chain couples TRBV20-1 to TRBJ1-4; D is possibly TRBD1 (6 bases). This CDR3 region has 12 residues. Germline V gives CDR1 DFQATT, CDR2 SNEGSKA (reference sequence). Trimming removed 5 bases at V and 7 bases at J, with 11 bases between. The CDR3 nucleotides are TGCAGTGCTGGCAGGGGTGGTGAAAAACTGTTTTTT. Protein: CSAGRGGEKLFF.

As regards this clonotype: An end of the junction differs from the germline gene, which may be a read error. The rearrangement links TRBV12-3 or TRBV12-4 to TRBJ2-7, with D unresolved. CDR3 length equals 12 residues. The CDR3 DNA is TGTGCCAGCAGTCTCCTGATGAAGCCCCCGAACTTC. Its protein is CASSLLMKPPNF.